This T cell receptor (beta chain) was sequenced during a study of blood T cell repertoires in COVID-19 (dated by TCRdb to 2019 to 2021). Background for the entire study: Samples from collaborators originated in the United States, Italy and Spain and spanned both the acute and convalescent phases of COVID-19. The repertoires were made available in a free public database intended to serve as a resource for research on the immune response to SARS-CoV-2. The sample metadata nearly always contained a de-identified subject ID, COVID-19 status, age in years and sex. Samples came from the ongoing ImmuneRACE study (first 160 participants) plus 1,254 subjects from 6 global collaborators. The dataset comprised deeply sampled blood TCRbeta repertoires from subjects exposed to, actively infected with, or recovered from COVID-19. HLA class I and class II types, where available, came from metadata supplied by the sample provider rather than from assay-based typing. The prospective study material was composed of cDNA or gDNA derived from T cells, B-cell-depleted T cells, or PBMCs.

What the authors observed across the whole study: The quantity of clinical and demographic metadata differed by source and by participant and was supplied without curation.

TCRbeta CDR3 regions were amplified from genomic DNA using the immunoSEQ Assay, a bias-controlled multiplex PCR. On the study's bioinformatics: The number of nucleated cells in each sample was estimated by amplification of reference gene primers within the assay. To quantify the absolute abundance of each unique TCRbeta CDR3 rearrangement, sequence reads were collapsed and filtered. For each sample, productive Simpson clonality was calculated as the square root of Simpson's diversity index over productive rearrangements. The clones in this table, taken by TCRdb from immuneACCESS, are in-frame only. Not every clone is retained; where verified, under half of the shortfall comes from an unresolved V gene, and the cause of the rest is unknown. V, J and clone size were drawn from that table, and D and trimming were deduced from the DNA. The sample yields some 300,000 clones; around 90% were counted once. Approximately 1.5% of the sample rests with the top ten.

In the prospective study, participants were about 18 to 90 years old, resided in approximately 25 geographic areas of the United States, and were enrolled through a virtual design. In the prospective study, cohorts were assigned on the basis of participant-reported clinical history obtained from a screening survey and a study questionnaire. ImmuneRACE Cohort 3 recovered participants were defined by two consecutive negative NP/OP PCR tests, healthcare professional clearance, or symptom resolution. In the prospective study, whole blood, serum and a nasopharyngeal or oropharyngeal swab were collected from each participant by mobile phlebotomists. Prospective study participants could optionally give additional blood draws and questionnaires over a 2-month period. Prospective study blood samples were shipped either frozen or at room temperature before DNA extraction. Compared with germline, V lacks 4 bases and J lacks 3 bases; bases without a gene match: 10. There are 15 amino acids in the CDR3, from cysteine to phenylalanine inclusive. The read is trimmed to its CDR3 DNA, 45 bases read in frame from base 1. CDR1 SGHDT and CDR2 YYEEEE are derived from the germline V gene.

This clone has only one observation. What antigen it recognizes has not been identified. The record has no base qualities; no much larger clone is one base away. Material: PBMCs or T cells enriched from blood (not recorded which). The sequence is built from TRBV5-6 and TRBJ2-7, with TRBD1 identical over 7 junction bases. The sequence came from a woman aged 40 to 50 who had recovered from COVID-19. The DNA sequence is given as TGTGCCAGCAGCGACACAGGGGCGCTTGTCTACGAGCAGTACTTC. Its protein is CASSDTGALVYEQYF. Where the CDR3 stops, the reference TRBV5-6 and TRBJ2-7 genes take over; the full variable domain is DAGVTQSPTHLIKTRGQQVTLRCSPKSGHDTVSWYQQALGQGPQFIFQYYEEEERQRGNFPDRFSGHQFPNYSSELNVNALLLGDSALYLCASSDTGALVYEQYFGPGTRLTVT.